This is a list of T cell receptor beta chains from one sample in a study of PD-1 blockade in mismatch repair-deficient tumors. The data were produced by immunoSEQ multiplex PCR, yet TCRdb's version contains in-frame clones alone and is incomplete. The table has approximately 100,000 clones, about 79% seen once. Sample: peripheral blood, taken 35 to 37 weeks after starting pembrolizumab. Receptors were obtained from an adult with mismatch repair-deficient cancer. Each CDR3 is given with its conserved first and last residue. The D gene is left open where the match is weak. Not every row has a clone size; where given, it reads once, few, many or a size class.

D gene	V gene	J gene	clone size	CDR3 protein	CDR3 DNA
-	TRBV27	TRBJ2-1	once	CASSPPGPKSYNEQFF	TGTGCCAGCAGCCCACCGGGGCCCAAGAGTTACAATGAGCAGTTCTTC
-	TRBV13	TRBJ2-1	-	CASSFRAQEGDWVIYNEQFF	TGTGCCAGCAGCTTCCGCGCCCAAGAGGGGGACTGGGTTATATACAATGAGCAGTTCTTC
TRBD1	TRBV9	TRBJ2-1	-	CASTKGTDYNEQFF	TGTGCCAGCACCAAAGGGACAGACTACAATGAGCAGTTCTTC
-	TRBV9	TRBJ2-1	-	CASSDSGFNEQFF	TGTGCCAGCAGCGACTCCGGTTTCAATGAGCAGTTCTTC
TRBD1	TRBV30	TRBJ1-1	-	CAWCHLQGIVTEAFF	TGTGCCTGGTGTCATCTACAGGGGATCGTCACTGAAGCTTTCTTT
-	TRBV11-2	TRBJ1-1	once	CASSIRVSGTEAFF	TGTGCCAGCAGCATCCGGGTCAGCGGCACTGAAGCTTTCTTT
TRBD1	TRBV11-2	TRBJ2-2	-	CASSFAKGARTGELFF	TGTGCCAGCAGCTTTGCGAAGGGGGCGCGGACCGGGGAGCTGTTTTTT
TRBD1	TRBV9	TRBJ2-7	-	CASSVAGTGTEQYF	TGTGCCAGCAGCGTAGCCGGGACAGGAACCGAGCAGTACTTC
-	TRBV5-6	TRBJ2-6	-	CASSPGTLTAGANVLTF	TGTGCCAGCAGCCCGGGCACGTTGACCGCTGGGGCCAACGTCCTGACTTTC
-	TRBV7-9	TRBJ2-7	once	CASSGQLHSYEQYF	TGTGCCAGCAGCGGACAACTTCACTCCTACGAGCAGTACTTC
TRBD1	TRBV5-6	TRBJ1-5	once	CASSLGTGFNNQPQHF	TGTGCCAGCAGTTTGGGGACAGGGTTTAACAATCAGCCCCAGCATTTT
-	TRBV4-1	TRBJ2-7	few	CASSQETPYEQYF	TGCGCCAGCAGCCAAGAAACCCCATACGAGCAGTACTTC
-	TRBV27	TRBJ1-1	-	CASSFGAGLGYTEAFF	TGTGCCAGCAGTTTCGGGGCAGGTCTAGGATACACTGAAGCTTTCTTT
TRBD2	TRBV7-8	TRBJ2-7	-	CASSVSTSGGRLSYEQYF	TGTGCCAGCAGCGTCTCGACTAGCGGGGGACGTCTCTCCTACGAGCAGTACTTC
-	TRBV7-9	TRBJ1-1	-	CASSLGALEAFF	TGTGCCAGCAGCTTAGGAGCATTAGAAGCTTTCTTT
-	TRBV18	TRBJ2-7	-	CASRAEDYEQYF	TGTGCCAGCCGGGCGGAAGACTACGAGCAGTACTTC
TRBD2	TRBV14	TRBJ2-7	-	CASSRGSTNEQYF	TGTGCCAGCAGCCGCGGGAGTACCAACGAGCAGTACTTC
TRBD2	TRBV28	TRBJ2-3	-	CASSSPVTDLAGPDTQYF	TGTGCCAGCAGTTCCCCCGTGACAGACCTAGCGGGTCCAGATACGCAGTATTTT
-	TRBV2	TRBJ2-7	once	CASRPETGGLGEQYF	TGTGCCAGCAGGCCCGAGACAGGTGGTTTGGGTGAGCAGTACTTC
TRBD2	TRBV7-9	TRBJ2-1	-	CASSQTSGYNEQFF	TGTGCCAGCAGCCAGACTAGCGGCTACAATGAGCAGTTCTTC
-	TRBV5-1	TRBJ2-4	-	CASSPSHWNLAKNIQYF	TGCGCCAGCAGCCCAAGCCATTGGAACCTAGCCAAAAACATTCAGTACTTC
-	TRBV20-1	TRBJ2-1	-	CSARGSVEQFF	TGCAGTGCGAGAGGGTCTGTCGAGCAGTTCTTC
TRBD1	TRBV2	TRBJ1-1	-	CASRGDRGTEAFF	TGTGCCAGCAGGGGGGACAGAGGGACTGAAGCTTTCTTT
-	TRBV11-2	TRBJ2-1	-	CASSFNSGNSYNEQFF	TGTGCCAGCAGCTTTAATAGTGGGAACTCCTACAATGAGCAGTTCTTC
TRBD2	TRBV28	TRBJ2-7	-	CASSRGGMEQYF	TGTGCCAGCAGCCGGGGGGGTATGGAGCAGTACTTC
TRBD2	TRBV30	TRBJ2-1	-	CAWSPGLAGGYEQFF	TGTGCCTGGAGTCCTGGACTAGCGGGAGGCTATGAGCAGTTCTTC
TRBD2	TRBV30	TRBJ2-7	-	CAWGSGTYEQYF	TGTGCCTGGGGTAGCGGGACCTACGAGCAGTACTTC
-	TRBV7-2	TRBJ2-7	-	CASSLARNSYEQYF	TGTGCCAGCAGCTTAGCGAGAAACTCCTACGAGCAGTACTTC
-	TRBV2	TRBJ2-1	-	CASSVTGSGGEQFF	TGTGCCAGCAGTGTGACAGGTAGCGGAGGAGAGCAGTTCTTC
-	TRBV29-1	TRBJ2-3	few	CSVAKGGAPDTQYF	TGCAGCGTGGCAAAGGGGGGGGCCCCAGATACGCAGTATTTT
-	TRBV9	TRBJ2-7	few	CASSPPHHPYEQYF	TGTGCCAGCAGCCCCCCCCACCATCCCTACGAGCAGTACTTC
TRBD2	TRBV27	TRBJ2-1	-	CASLAGPAWFF	TGTGCCAGCCTAGCGGGTCCCGCCTGGTTCTTC
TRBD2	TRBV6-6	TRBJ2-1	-	CASSLSGRNEQFF	TGTGCCAGCAGCCTTAGCGGGAGAAATGAGCAGTTCTTC
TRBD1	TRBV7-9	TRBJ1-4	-	CASSLGQGDEKLFF	TGTGCCAGCAGCTTAGGTCAGGGGGACGAAAAACTGTTTTTT
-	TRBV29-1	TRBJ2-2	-	CTVLQVNTGELFF	TGCACCGTTCTACAGGTTAACACCGGGGAGCTGTTTTTT
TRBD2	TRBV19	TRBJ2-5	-	CASSFGSGSSETQYF	TGTGCCAGTAGTTTTGGTAGCGGGAGTTCGGAGACCCAGTACTTC
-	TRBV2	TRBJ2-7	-	CASSGSVWIYEQYF	TGTGCCAGCAGTGGCTCGGTGTGGATCTACGAGCAGTACTTC
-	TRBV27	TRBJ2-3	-	CASHPQNSGRGDTQYF	TGTGCCAGCCACCCACAAAATAGCGGAAGGGGAGATACGCAGTATTTT
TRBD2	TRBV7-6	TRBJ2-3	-	CASSQTSDTDTQYF	TGTGCCAGCAGCCAGACTAGCGACACAGATACGCAGTATTTT
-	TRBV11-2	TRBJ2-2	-	CASSSSRTGELFF	TGTGCCAGCAGTTCCTCACGCACCGGGGAGCTGTTTTTT
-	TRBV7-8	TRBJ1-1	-	CASSLAYSGVSGAFF	TGTGCCAGCAGCTTAGCTTATTCTGGAGTCAGTGGGGCTTTCTTT
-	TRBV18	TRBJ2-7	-	CASSANGRGSSYEQYF	TGTGCCAGCTCAGCCAACGGGCGGGGTAGCTCCTACGAGCAGTACTTC
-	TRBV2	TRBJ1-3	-	CASHDKRFRGNTIYF	TGTGCCAGCCATGATAAACGGTTCCGTGGAAACACCATATATTTT